The sequence of this T cell receptor beta chain was determined in a study of shared T cell receptors in the human thymus. Per the germline V gene, CDR1 is LNHDA and CDR2 is SQIVND (reference sequence). With V trimmed by 4 bases and J by 6 bases, 4 bases remained unmatched. The CDR3 extends over 13 amino acids. The data were produced by immunoSEQ multiplex PCR, yet TCRdb's version contains in-frame clones alone and is incomplete. The table has approximately 730,000 clones, approximately 85% seen once. A further study also used this sample, focusing on human thymus T cells. That work adds: The people who donated were healthy Finnish babies having corrective surgery for congenital heart defects. The thymus tissue came from resections taken during corrective heart surgery. Thymic repertoires of unrelated individuals were reported in related research to overlap highly.

This clonotype was sampled from a girl less than two years old with a congenital heart defect. Sequencing was done on a sample of thymocytes. This rearrangement joins TRBV19 to TRBJ1-2; 8 nucleotides line up with TRBD1. The CDR3 bases are TGTGCCAGTAGTAACAGGGGGAAAGATGGCTACACCTTC. This codes for CASSNRGKDGYTF.